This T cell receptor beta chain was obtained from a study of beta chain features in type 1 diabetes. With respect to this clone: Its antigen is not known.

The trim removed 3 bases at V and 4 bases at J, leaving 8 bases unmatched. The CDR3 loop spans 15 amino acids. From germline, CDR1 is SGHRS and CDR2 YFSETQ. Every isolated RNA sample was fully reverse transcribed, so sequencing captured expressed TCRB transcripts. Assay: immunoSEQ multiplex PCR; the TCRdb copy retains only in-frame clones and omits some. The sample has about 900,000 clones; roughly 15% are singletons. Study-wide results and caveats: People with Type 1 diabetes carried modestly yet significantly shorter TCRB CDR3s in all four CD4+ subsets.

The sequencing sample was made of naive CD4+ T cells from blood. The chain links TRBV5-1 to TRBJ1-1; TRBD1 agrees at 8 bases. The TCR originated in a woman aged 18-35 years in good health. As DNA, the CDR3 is TGCGCCAGCAGCTCATACCAACAGGGGGGCACTGAAGCTTTCTTT. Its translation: CASSSYQQGGTEAFF.